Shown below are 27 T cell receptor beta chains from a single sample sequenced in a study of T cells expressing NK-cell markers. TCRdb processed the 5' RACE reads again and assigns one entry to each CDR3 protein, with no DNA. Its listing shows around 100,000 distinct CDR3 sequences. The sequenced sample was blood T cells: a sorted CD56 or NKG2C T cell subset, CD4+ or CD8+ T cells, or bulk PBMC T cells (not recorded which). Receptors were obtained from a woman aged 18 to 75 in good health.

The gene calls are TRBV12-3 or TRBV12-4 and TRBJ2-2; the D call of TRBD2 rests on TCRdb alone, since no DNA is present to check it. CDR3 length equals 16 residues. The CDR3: CASSSRGLAPTGELFF.

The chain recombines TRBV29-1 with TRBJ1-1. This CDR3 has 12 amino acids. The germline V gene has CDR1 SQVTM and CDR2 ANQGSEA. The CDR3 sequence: CSVGTINTEAFF.

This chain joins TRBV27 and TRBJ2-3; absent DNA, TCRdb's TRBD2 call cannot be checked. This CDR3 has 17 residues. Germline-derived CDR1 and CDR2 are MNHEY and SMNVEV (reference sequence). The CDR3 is CASVPSGDILYTDTQYF.

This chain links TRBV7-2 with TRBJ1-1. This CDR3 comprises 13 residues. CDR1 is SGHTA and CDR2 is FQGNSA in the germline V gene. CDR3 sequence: CASSFSLGTEAFF.

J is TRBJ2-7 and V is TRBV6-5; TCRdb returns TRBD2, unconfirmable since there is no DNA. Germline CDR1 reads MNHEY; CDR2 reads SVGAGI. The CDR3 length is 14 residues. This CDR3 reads CASSYSGGSYEQYF.

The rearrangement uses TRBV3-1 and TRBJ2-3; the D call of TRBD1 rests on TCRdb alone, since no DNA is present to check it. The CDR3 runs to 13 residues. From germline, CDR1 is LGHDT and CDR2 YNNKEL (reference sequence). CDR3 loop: CASSRPLEDTQYF.

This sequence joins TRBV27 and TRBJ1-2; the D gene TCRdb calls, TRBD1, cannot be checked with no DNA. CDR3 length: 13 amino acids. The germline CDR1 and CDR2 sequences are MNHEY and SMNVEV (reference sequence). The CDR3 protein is CASSLGQGYGYTF.

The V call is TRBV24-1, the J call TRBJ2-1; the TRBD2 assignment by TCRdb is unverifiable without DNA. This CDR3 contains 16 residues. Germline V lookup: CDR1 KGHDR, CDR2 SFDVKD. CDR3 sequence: CATSDLRAGGHNEQFF.

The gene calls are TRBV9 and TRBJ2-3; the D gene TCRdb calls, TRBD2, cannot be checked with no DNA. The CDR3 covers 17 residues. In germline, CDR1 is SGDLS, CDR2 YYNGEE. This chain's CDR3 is CASSGISTSGDTDTQYF.

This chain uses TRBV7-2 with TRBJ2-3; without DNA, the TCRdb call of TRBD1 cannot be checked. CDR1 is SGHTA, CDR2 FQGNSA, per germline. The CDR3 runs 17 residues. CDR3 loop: CASSPPLGEAHADTQYF. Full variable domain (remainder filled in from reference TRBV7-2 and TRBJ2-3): GAGVSQSPSNKVTEKGKDVELRCDPISGHTALYWYRQSLGQGLEFLIYFQGNSAPDKSGLPSDRFSAERTGGSVSTLTIQRTQQEDSAVYLCASSPPLGEAHADTQYFGPGTRLTVL.

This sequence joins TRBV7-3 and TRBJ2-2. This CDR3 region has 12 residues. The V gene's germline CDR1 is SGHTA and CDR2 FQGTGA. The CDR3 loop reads CASSLGFGELFF. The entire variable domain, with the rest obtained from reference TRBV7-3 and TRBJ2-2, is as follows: GAGVSQTPSNKVTEKGKYVELRCDPISGHTALYWYRQSLGQGPEFLIYFQGTGAADDSGLPNDRFFAVRPEGSVSTLKIQRTERGDSAVYLCASSLGFGELFFGEGSRLTVL.

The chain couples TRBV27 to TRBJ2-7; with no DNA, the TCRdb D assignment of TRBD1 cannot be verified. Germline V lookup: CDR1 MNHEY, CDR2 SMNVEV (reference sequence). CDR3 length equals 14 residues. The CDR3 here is CASSLSGTGYEQYF.

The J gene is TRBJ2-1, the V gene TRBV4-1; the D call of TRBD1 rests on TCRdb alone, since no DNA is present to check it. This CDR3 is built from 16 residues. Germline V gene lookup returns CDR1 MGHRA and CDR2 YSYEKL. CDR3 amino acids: CASSQERGQGDNEQFF.

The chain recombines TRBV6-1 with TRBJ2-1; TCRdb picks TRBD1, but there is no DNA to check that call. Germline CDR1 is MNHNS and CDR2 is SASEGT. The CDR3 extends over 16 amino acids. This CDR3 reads CASSKTGGASHNEQFF.

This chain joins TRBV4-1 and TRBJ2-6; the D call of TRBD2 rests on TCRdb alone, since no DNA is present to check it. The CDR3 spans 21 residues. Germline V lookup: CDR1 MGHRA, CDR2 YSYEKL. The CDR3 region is CASSQLEQGVSGISGANVLTF.

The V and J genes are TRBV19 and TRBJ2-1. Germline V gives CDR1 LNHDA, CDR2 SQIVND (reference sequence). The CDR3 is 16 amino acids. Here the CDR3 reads CASSISLASSYNEQFF. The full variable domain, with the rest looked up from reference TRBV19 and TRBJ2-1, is DGGITQSPKYLFRKEGQNVTLSCEQNLNHDAMYWYRQDPGQGLRLIYYSQIVNDFQKGDIAEGYSVSREKKESFPLTVTSAQKNPTAFYLCASSISLASSYNEQFFGPGTRLTVL.

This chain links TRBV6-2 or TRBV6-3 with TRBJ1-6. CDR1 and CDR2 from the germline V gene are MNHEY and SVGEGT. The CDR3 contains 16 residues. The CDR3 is CASSYSIWLGDSPLHF.

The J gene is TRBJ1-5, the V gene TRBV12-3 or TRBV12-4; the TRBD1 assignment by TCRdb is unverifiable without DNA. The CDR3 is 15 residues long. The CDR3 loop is CASSSTGQANQPQHF.

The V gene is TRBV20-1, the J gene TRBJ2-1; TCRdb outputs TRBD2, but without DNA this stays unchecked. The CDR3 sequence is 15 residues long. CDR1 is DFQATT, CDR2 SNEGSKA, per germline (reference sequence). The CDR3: CSAPSPAVSYNEQFF.

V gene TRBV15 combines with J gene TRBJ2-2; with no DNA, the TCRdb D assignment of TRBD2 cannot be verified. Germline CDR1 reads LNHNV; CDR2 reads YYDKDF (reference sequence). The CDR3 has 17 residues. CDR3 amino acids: CATSRDRVAGGFGELFF.

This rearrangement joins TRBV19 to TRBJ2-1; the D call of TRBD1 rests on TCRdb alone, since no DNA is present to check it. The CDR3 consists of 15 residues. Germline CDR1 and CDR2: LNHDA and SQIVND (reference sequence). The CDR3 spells CASSTGVGSYNEQFF.

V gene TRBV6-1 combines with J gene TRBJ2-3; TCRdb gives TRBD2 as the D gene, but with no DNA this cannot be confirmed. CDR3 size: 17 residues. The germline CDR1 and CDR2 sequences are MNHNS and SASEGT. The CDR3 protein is CASSRTSGRVGVDTQYF.

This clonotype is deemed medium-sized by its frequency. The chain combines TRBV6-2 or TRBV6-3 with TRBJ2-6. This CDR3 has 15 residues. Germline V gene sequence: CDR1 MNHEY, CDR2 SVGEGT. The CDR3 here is CASSQDSSGANVLTF.

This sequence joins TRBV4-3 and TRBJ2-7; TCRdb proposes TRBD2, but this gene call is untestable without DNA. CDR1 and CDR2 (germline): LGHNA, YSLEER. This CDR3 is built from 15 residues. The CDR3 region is CASSLGTAAAYEQYF.

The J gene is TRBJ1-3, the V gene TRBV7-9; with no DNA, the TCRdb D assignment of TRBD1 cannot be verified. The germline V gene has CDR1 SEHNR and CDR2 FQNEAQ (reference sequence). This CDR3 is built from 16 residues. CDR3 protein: CASSANTGVSGNTIYF.

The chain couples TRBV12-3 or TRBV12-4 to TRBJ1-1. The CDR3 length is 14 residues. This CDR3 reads CASSSGPMNTEAFF.

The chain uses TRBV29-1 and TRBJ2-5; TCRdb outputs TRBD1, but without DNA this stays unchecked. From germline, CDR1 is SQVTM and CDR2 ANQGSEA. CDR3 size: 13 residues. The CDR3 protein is CSVPGRGLETQYF.